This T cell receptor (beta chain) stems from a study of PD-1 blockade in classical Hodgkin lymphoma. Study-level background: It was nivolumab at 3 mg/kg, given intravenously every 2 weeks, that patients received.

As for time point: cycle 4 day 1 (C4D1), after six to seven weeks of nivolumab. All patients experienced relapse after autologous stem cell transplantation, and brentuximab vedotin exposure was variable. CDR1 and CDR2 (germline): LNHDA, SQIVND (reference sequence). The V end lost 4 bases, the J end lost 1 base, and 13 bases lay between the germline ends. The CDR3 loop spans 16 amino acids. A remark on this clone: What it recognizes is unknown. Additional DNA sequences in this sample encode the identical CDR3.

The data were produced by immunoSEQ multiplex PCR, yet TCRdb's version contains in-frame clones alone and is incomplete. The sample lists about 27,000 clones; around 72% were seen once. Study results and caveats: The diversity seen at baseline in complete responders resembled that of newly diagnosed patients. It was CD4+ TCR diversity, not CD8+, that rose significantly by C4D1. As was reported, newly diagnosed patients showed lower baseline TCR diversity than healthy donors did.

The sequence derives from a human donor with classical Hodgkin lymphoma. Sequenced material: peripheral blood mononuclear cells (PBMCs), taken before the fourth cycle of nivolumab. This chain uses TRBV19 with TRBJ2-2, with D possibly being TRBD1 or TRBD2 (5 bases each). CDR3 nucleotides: TGTGCCAGTAGTACCCTGTCGGGGCTGAACACCGGGGAGCTGTTTTTT. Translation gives CASSTLSGLNTGELFF. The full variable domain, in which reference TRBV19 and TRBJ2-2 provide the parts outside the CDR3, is DGGITQSPKYLFRKEGQNVTLSCEQNLNHDAMYWYRQDPGQGLRLIYYSQIVNDFQKGDIAEGYSVSREKKESFPLTVTSAQKNPTAFYLCASSTLSGLNTGELFFGEGSRLTVL.